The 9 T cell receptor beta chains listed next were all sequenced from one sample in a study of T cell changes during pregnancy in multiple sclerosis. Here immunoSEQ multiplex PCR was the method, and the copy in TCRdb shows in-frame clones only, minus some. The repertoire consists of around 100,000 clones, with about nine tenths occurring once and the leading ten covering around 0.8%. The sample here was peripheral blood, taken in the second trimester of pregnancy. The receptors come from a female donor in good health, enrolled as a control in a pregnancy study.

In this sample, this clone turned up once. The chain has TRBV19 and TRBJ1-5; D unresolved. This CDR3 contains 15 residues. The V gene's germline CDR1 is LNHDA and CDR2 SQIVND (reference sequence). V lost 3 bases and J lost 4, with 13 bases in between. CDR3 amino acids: CASSIQKGANQPQHF. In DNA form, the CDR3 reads TGTGCCAGTAGTATCCAGAAGGGAGCGAATCAGCCCCAGCATTTT.

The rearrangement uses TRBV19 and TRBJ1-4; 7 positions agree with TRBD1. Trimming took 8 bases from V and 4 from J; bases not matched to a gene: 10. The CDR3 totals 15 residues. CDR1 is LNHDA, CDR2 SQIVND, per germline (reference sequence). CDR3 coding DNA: TGTGCCAGTCACTCCCCGACAGGGCGTAATGAAAAACTGTTTTTT. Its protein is CASHSPTGRNEKLFF.

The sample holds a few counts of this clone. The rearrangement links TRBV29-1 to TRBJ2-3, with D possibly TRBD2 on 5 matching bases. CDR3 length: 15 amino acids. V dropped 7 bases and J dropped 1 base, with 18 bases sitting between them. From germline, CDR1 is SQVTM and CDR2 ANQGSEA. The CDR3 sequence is CSGVDSPRRTDTQYF. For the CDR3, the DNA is TGCAGCGGGGTGGACTCCCCGAGACGCACAGATACGCAGTATTTT.

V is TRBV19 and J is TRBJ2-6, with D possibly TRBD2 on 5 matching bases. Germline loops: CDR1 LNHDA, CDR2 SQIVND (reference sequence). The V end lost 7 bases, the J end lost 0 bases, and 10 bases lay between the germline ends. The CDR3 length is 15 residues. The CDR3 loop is CASNSGNSGANVLTF. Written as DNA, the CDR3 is TGTGCCAGTAATTCGGGGAACTCTGGGGCCAACGTCCTGACTTTC. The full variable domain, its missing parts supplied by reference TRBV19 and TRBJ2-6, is DGGITQSPKYLFRKEGQNVTLSCEQNLNHDAMYWYRQDPGQGLRLIYYSQIVNDFQKGDIAEGYSVSREKKESFPLTVTSAQKNPTAFYLCASNSGNSGANVLTFGAGSRLTVL.

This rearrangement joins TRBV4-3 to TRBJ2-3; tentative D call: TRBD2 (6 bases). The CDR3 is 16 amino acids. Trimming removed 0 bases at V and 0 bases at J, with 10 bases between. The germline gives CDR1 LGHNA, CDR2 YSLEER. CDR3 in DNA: TGCGCCAGCAGCCAAGATCTGGGGGGTAGCACAGATACGCAGTATTTT. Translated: CASSQDLGGSTDTQYF.

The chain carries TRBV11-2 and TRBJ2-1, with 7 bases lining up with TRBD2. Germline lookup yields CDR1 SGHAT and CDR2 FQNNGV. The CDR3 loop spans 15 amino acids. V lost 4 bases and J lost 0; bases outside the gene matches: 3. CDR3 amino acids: CASSSGLNSYNEQFF. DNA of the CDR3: TGTGCCAGCAGCTCGGGACTAAACTCCTACAATGAGCAGTTCTTC.

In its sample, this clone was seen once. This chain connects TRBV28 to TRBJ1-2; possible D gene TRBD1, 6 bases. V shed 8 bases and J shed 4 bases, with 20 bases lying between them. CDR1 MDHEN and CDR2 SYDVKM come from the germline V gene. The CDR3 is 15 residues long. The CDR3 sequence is CASDHREIGIYGYTF. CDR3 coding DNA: TGTGCCAGCGACCACAGGGAGATAGGGATCTATGGCTACACCTTC.

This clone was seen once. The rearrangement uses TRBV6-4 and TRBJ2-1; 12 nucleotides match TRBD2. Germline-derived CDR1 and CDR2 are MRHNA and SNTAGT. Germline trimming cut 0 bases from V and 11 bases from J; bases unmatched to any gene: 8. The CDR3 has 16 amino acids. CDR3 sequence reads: CASSDSQLAGGRKQFF. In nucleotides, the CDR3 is TGTGCCAGCAGTGACTCTCAACTAGCGGGGGGCCGTAAGCAGTTCTTC.

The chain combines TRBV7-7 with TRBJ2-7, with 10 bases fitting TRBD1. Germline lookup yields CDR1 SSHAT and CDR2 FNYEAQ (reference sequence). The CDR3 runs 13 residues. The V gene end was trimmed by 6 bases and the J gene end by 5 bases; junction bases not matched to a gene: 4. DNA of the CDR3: TGTGCCAGCAGTCGGGACAGGGGAAACGAGCAGTACTTC. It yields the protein CASSRDRGNEQYF.